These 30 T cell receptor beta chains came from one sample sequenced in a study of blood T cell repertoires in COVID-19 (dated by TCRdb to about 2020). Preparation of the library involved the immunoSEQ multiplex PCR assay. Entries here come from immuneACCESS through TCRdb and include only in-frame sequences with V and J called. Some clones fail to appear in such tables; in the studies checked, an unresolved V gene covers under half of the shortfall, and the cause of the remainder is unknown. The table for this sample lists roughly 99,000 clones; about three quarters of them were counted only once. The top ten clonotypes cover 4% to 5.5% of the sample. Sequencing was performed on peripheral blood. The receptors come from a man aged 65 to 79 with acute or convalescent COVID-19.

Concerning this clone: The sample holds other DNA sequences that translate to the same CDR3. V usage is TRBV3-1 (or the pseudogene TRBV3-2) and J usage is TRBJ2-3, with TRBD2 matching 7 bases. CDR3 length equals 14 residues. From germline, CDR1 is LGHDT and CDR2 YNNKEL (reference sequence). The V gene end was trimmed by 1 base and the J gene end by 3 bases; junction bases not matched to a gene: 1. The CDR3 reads CASSQGGGTDTQYF. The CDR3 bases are TGTGCCAGCAGCCAAGGGGGGGGTACAGATACGCAGTATTTT.

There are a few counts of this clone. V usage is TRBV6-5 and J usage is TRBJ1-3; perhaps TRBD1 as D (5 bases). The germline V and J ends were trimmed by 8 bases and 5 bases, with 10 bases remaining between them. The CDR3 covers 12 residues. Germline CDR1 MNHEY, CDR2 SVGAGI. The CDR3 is CASGRGRNTIYF. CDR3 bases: TGTGCCAGCGGGAGGGGACGAAACACCATATATTTT.

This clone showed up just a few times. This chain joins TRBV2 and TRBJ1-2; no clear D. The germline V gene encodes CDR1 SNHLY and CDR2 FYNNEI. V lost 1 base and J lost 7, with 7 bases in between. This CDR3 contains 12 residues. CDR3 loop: CASSEDSLGYTF. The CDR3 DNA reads TGTGCCAGCAGTGAAGACAGTCTTGGCTACACCTTC.

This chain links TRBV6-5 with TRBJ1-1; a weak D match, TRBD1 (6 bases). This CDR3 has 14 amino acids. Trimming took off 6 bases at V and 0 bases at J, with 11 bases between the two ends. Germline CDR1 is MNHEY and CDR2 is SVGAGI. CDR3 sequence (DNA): TGTGCCAGCAGACGACAGGCGGTGAACACTGAAGCTTTCTTT. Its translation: CASRRQAVNTEAFF.

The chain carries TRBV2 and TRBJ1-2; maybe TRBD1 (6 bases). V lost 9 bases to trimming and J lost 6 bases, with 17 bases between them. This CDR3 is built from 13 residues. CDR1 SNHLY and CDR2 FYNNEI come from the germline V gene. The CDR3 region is CASLTRGMDGYTF. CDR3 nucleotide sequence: TGTGCCAGTTTGACCAGGGGCATGGATGGCTACACCTTC.

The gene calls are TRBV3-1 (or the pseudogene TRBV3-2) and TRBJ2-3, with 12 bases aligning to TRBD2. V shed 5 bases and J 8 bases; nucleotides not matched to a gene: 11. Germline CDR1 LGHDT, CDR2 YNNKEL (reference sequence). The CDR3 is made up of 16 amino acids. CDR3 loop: CASSSGLAGFRGTQYF. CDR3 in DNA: TGTGCCAGCAGCTCAGGACTAGCGGGGTTTCGCGGTACGCAGTATTTT.

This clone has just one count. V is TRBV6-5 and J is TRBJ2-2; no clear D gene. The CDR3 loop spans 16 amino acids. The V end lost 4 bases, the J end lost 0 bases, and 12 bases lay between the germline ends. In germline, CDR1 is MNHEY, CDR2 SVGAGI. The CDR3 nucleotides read TGTGCCAGCAGTTTCATCAGGTTCTCGAACACCGGGGAGCTGTTTTTT. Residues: CASSFIRFSNTGELFF.

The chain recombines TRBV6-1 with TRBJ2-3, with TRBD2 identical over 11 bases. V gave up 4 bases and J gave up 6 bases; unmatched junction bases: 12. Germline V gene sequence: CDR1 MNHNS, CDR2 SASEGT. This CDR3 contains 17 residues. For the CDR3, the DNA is TGTGCCAGCAGTGGGTTAGCGGGGGGGATGGGGGTGGATACGCAGTATTTT. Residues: CASSGLAGGMGVDTQYF.

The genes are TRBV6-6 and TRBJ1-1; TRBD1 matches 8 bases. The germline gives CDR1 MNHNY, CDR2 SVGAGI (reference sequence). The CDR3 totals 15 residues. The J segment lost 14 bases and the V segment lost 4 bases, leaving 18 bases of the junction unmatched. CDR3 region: CASSSPSGQAQPAFF. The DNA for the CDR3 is TGTGCCAGCAGTTCTCCCTCGGGACAGGCCCAACCCGCCTTCTTT.

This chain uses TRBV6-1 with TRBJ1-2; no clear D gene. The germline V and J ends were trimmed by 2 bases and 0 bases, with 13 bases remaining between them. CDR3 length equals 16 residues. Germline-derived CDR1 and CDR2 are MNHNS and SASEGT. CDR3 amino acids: CASSELHYGANYGYTF. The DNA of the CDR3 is TGTGCCAGCAGTGAACTCCACTATGGAGCTAACTATGGCTACACCTTC.

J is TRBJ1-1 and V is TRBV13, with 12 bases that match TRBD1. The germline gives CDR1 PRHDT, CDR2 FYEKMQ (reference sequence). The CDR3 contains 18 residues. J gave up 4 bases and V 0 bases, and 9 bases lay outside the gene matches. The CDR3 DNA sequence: TGTGCCAGCAGCTTAGGACTTACGGGACAGGGGGCTACCACTGAAGCTTTCTTT. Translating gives CASSLGLTGQGATTEAFF.

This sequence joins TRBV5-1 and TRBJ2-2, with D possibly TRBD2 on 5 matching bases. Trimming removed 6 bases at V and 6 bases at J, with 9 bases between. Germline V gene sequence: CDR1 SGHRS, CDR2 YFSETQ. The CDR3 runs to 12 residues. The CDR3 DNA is TGCGCCAGCAACGGGGTCGCCGGGGAGCTGTTTTTT. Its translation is CASNGVAGELFF.

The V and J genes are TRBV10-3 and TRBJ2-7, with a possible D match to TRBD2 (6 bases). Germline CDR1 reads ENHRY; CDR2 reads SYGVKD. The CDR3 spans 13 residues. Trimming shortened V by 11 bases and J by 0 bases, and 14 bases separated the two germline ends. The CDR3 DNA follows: TGTGCCGTCCGGGACTCCCTCTCCTACGAGCAGTACTTC. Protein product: CAVRDSLSYEQYF.

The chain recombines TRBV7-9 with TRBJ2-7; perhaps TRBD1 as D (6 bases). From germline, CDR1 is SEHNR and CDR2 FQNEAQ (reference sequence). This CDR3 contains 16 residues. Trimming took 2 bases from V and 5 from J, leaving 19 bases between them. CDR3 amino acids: CASSLTLAGERDEQYF. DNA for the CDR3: TGTGCCAGCAGCTTAACTCTAGCAGGGGAAAGGGACGAGCAGTACTTC.

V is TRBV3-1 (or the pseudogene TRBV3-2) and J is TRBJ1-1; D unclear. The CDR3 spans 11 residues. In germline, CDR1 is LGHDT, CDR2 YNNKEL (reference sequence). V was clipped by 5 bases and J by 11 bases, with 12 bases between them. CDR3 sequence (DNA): TGTGCCAGCAGCATAATGTCACGGGCTTTCTTT. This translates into CASSIMSRAFF.

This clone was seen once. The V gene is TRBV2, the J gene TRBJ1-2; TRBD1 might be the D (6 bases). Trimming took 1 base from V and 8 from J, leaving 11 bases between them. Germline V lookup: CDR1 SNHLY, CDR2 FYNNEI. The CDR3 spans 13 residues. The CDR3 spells CASSEGTVGGYTF. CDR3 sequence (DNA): TGTGCCAGCAGTGAAGGGACAGTTGGGGGCTACACCTTC.

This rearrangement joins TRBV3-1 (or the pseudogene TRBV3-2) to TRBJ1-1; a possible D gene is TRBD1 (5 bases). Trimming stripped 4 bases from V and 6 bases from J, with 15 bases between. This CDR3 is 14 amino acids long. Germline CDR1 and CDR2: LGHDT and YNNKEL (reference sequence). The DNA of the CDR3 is TGTGCCAGCAGCCTATCCGGGCCGGGGGCTGAAGCTTTCTTT. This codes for CASSLSGPGAEAFF.

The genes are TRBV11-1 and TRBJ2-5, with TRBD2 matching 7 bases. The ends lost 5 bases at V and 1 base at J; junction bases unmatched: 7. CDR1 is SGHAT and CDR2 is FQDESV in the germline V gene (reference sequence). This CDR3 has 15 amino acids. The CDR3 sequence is CASSKTASGQETQYF. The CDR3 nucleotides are TGTGCCAGCAGCAAAACGGCTAGCGGCCAAGAGACCCAGTACTTC.

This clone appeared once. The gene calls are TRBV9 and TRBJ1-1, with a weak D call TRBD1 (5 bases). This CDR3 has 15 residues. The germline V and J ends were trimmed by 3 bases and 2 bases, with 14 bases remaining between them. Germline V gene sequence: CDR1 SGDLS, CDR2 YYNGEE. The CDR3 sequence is CASSANPQVNTEAFF. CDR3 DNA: TGTGCCAGCAGCGCAAACCCACAGGTTAACACTGAAGCTTTCTTT.

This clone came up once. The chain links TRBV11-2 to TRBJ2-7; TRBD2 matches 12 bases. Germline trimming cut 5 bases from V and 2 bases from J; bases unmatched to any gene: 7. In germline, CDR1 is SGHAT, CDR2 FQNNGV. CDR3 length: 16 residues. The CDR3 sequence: CASSPGLAGQTYEQYF. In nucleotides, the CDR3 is TGTGCCAGCAGCCCCGGACTAGCGGGGCAGACCTACGAGCAGTACTTC.

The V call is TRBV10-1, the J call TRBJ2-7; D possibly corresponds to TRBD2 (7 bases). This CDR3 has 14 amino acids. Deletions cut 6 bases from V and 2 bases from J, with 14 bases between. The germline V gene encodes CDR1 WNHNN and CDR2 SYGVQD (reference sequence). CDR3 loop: CASSVQGGAYEQYF. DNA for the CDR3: TGCGCCAGCAGCGTTCAAGGGGGGGCCTACGAGCAGTACTTC.

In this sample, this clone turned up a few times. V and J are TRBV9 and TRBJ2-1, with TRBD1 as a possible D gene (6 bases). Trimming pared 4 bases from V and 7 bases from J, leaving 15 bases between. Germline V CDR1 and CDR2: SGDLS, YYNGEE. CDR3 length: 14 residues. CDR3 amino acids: CASSIGTLSNEQFF. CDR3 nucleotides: TGTGCCAGCAGCATCGGGACATTATCGAATGAGCAGTTCTTC.

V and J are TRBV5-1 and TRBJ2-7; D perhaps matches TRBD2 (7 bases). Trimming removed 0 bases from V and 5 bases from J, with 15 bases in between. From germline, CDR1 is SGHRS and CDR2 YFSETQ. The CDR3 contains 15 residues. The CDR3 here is CASSLVFGGPNEQYF. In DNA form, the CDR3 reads TGCGCCAGCAGCTTGGTTTTCGGGGGGCCCAACGAGCAGTACTTC. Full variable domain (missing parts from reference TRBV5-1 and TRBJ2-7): KAGVTQTPRYLIKTRGQQVTLSCSPISGHRSVSWYQQTPGQGLQFLFEYFSETQRNKGNFPGRFSGRQFSNSRSEMNVSTLELGDSALYLCASSLVFGGPNEQYFGPGTRLTVT.

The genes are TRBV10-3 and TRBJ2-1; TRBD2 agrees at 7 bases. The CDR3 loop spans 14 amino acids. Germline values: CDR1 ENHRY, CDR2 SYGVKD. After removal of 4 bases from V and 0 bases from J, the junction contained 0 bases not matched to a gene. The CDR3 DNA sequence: TGTGCCATCAGTGGCGGGAGCTCCTACAATGAGCAGTTCTTC. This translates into CAISGGSSYNEQFF.

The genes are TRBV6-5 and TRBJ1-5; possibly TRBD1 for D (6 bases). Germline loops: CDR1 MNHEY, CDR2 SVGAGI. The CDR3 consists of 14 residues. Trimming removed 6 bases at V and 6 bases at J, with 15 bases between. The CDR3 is CASRRGGEGQPQHF. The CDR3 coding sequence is TGTGCCAGCAGGAGAGGGGGAGAGGGTCAGCCCCAGCATTTT.

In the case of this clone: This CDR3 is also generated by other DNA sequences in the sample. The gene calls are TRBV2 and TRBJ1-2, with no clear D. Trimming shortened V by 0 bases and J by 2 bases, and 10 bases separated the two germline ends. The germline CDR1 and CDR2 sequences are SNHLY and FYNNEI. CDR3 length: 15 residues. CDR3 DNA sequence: TGTGCCAGCAGTGAAGCGCGAGGTTTGAACTATGGCTACACCTTC. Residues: CASSEARGLNYGYTF. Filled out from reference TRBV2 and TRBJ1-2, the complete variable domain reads EPEVTQTPSHQVTQMGQEVILRCVPISNHLYFYWYRQILGQKVEFLVSFYNNEISEKSEIFDDQFSVERPDGSNFTLKIRSTKLEDSAMYFCASSEARGLNYGYTFGSGTRLTVV.

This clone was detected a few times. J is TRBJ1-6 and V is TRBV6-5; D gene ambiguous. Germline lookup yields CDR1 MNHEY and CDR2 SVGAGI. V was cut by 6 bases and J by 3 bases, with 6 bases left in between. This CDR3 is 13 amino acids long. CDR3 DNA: TGTGCCAGCAGCGTCCGCTATAATTCACCCCTCCACTTT. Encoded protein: CASSVRYNSPLHF.

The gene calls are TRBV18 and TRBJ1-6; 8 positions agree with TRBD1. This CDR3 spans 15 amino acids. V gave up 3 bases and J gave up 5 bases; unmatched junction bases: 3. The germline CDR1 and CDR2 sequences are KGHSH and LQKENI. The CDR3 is CASSPGQADNSPLHF. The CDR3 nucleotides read TGTGCCAGCTCACCGGGACAGGCGGATAATTCACCCCTCCACTTT. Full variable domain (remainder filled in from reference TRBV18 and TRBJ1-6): NAGVMQNPRHLVRRRGQEARLRCSPMKGHSHVYWYRQLPEEGLKFMVYLQKENIIDESGMPKERFSAEFPKEGPSILRIQQVVRGDSAAYFCASSPGQADNSPLHFGNGTRLTVT.

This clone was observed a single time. CDR3 coding DNA: TGTGCCAGCAGTTCTAGCGGGGAAAACATTCAGTACTTC. Its translation is CASSSSGENIQYF. The V and J genes are TRBV6-5 and TRBJ2-4; 9 bases line up with TRBD2. Trimming cost V 4 bases and J 5 bases; bases outside gene matches: 0. The germline V gene has CDR1 MNHEY and CDR2 SVGAGI. There are 13 residues in the CDR3.

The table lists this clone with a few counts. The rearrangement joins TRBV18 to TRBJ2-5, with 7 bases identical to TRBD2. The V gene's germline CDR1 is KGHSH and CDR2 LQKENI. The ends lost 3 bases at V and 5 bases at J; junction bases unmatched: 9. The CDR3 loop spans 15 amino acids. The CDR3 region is CASSPGPSGGETQYF. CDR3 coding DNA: TGTGCCAGCTCACCCGGGCCTAGCGGCGGGGAGACCCAGTACTTC.